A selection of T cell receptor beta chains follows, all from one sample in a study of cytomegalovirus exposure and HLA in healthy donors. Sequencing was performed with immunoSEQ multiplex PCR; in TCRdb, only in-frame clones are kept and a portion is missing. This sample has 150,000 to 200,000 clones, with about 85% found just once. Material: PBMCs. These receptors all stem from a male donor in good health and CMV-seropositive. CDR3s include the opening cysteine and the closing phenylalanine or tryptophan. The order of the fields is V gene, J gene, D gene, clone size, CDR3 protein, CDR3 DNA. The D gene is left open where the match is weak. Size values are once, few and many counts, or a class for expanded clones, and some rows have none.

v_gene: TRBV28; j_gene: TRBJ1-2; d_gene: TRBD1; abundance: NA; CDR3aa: CATLRGQGAEGYTF; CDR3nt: TGTGCCACTCTTAGAGGACAGGGGGCGGAGGGCTACACCTTC
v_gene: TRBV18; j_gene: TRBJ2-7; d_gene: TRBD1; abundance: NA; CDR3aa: CASSPGQGNEQYF; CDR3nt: TGTGCCAGCTCACCGGGACAGGGTAACGAGCAGTACTTC
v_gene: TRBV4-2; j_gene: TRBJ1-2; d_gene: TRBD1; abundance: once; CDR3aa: CASSQESGTAYYGYTF; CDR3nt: TGTGCCAGCAGCCAGGAGTCCGGGACAGCCTACTATGGCTACACCTTC
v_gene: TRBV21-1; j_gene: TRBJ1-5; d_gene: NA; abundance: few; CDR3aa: CASSPRGVWPQHF; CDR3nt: TGTGCCAGCAGCCCCCGAGGCGTATGGCCCCAGCATTTT
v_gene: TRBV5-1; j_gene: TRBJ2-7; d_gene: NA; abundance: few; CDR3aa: CASKGMEEQYF; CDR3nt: TGCGCCAGCAAGGGGATGGAAGAGCAGTACTTC
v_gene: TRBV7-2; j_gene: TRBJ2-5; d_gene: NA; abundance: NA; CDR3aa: CASSLDTETQYF; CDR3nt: TGTGCCAGCAGCTTAGACACCGAGACCCAGTACTTC
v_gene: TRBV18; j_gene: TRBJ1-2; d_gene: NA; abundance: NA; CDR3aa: CASSPQQTRGKVGGYTF; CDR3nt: TGTGCCAGCTCACCACAACAAACCAGAGGGAAGGTAGGAGGCTACACCTTC
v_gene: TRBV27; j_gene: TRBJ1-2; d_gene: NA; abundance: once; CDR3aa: CASSSGRVGGYTF; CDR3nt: TGTGCCAGCAGTTCCGGCAGGGTGGGAGGCTACACCTTC
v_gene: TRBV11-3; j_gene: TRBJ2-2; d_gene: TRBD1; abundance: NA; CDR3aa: CASSLTGQRPGELFF; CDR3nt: TGTGCCAGCAGCTTAACGGGACAGCGACCCGGGGAGCTGTTTTTT
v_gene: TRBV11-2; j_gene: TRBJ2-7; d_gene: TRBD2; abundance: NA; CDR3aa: CASSTRQGYPSGNYEQYF; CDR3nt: TGTGCCAGCAGCACCCGACAAGGTTACCCTAGCGGGAACTACGAGCAGTACTTC
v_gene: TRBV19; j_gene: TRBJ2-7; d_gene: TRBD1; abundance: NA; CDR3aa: CASNRDRGDREQYF; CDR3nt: TGTGCCAGTAATAGGGACAGGGGGGACCGTGAGCAGTACTTC
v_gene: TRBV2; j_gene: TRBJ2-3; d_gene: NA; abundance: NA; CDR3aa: CASSGTDWDTQYF; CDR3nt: TGTGCCAGCAGTGGGACTGACTGGGATACGCAGTATTTT
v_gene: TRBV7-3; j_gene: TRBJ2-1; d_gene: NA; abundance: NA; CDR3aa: CASSLGVGGGLGEQFF; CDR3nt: TGTGCCAGCAGCTTAGGTGTTGGGGGCGGACTCGGTGAGCAGTTCTTC
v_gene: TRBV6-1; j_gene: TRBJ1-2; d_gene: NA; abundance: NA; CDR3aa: CASSKAGVGVSGGYTF; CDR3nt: TGTGCCAGCAGTAAAGCGGGTGTCGGGGTCTCCGGGGGCTACACCTTC
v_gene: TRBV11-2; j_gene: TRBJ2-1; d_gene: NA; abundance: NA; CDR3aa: CASRSWGLGTHEQFF; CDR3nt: TGTGCCAGCAGATCCTGGGGACTGGGGACCCATGAGCAGTTCTTC
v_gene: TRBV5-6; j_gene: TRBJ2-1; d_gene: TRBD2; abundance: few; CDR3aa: CASSLVRTSGEKLYNEQFF; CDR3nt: TGTGCCAGCAGCTTGGTTAGGACTAGCGGGGAAAAACTTTACAATGAGCAGTTCTTC
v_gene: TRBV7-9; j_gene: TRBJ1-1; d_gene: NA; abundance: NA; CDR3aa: CSSSFKGAEAFF; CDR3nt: TGTTCCAGCAGCTTTAAGGGAGCTGAAGCTTTCTTT
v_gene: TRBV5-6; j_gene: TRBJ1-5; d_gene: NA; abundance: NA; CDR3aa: CASSFGEGADQPQHF; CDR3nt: TGTGCCAGCAGTTTTGGGGAGGGCGCCGATCAGCCCCAGCATTTT
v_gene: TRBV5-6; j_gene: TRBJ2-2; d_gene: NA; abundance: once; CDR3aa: CASSFMDTVNTGELFF; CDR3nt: TGTGCCAGCAGCTTCATGGACACGGTGAACACCGGGGAGCTGTTTTTT
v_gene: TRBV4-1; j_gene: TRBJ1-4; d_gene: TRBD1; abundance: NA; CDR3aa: CASSQVEAGQGNEKLFF; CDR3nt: TGCGCCAGCAGCCAAGTAGAGGCCGGACAGGGGAATGAAAAACTGTTTTTT
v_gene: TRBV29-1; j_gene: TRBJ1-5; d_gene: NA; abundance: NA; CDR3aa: CSVDNSTTAYSNQPQHF; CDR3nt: TGCAGCGTCGACAACAGTACGACAGCATATAGCAATCAGCCCCAGCATTTT
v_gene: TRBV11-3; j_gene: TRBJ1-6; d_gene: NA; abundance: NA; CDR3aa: CASSLGGAGSPLHF; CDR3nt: TGTGCCAGCAGCTTGGGCGGGGCGGGGTCACCCCTCCACTTT
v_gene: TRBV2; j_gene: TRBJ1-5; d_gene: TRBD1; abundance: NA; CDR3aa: CASQGADRPQHF; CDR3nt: TGTGCCAGCCAGGGGGCGGATCGGCCCCAGCATTTT